This entry lists 21 T cell receptor beta chains sequenced from one sample in a study. Via MiXCR, TCRdb re-called the 5' RACE reads, giving one row per CDR3 protein. The data hold tens of thousands of distinct CDR3 sequences, with 28% observed a single time. Sequencing was carried out using naive CD4+ T cells sorted from blood. As to subset: naive CD4+ T cells, CD4+CD45RA+CD25-. Every receptor here comes from a female donor with breast cancer.

At least ten counts were recorded for this clonotype. This sequence joins TRBV14 and TRBJ2-5; no clear D gene. Germline V gene data show CDR1 as SGHDN and CDR2 as FVKESK. This CDR3 contains 11 residues. Trimming removed 3 bases at V and 5 bases at J, with 4 bases between. The CDR3 loop reads CASSHMETQYF. In DNA form, the CDR3 reads TGTGCCAGCAGCCATATGGAGACCCAGTACTTC.

This chain uses TRBV7-9 with TRBJ2-1; either TRBD1 or TRBD2 may fit D (5 bases each). Germline CDR1 and CDR2: SEHNR and FQNEAQ (reference sequence). Trimming cost V 1 base and J 10 bases, with 20 bases left between them. The CDR3 consists of 16 residues. In DNA, the CDR3 is TGTGCCAGCAGCTTAGTCCACTTGGTGTCAGAGGGGGAGCAGTTCTTC. Its translation is CASSLVHLVSEGEQFF.

This rearrangement joins TRBV12-3 or TRBV12-4 to TRBJ2-5; no clear D gene. The length of the CDR3 is 13 residues. V shed 2 bases and J shed 7 bases, with 11 bases lying between them. In nucleotides, the CDR3 is TGTGCCAGCAGTTTAAAGACATGGGGGACCCAGTACTTC. It codes for CASSLKTWGTQYF.

This clonotype appeared a few times. The chain joins TRBV20-1 to TRBJ1-1, with D unresolved. The CDR3 has 13 amino acids. Germline loops: CDR1 DFQATT, CDR2 SNEGSKA (reference sequence). Trimming stripped 5 bases from V and 1 base from J, with 11 bases between. CDR3 DNA: TGCAGTGCTTCCGTCAGACCGAACACTGAAGCTTTCTTT. This encodes CSASVRPNTEAFF.

Only a few counts were recorded for this clonotype. A read error may account for a junction end that differs from germline. The rearrangement uses TRBV5-1 and TRBJ1-4; 9 nucleotides align to TRBD1. This CDR3 comprises 14 residues. Germline CDR1 SGHRS, CDR2 YFSETQ. As DNA, the CDR3 is TGCGCCAGCAGTACACAGGGGGCTAACGAAAAACTGTTTTTT. Translating gives CASSTQGANEKLFF.

This clonotype showed up many times. The chain recombines TRBV6-5 with TRBJ2-7; maybe TRBD2 (6 bases). The V end was cut by 0 bases, the J end by 2 bases, with 11 bases between. This CDR3 spans 15 amino acids. CDR1 is MNHEY and CDR2 is SVGAGI in the germline V gene. In DNA form, the CDR3 reads TGTGCCAGCAGTTACTCGTCTAGCGTCCCCTACGAGCAGTACTTC. Amino acid sequence: CASSYSSSVPYEQYF.

Note on this clonotype: The CDR3 ends on some other residue instead of the conserved phenylalanine or tryptophan, so this is likely a read error. The chain links TRBV12-3 or TRBV12-4 to TRBJ1-1; D is undetermined. V dropped 3 bases and J dropped 4 bases, with 6 bases sitting between them. The CDR3 is made up of 12 amino acids. The CDR3 DNA reads as TGTGCCAGCAGTTTTCAGGTCACTGAAGCTTTCTTG. Encoded protein: CASSFQVTEAFL.

This clonotype was observed many times. The chain uses TRBV7-2 and TRBJ1-1, with D unresolved. Germline CDR1 SGHTA, CDR2 FQGNSA. This CDR3 spans 12 amino acids. V lost 3 bases and J 4 bases, leaving 6 bases between the germline ends. The DNA of the CDR3 is TGTGCCAGCAGCTTTGGTTTCACTGAAGCTTTCTTT. Protein product: CASSFGFTEAFF.

This clonotype was seen more than once but under ten times. The V gene is TRBV12-3 or TRBV12-4, the J gene TRBJ1-2; D not certain. Trimming pared 6 bases from V and 6 bases from J, leaving 23 bases between. The CDR3 contains 16 residues. In DNA, the CDR3 is TGTGCCAGCAGCCACACTCGAGGTGCGGGAATAAATGGCTACACCTTC. It translates to CASSHTRGAGINGYTF.

V usage is TRBV7-8 and J usage is TRBJ2-7, with D possibly matching TRBD2 (6 bases). The germline V and J ends were trimmed by 6 bases and 5 bases, with 11 bases remaining between them. The CDR3 covers 12 residues. Germline V lookup: CDR1 SGHVS, CDR2 FQNEAQ. DNA for the CDR3: TGTGCCAGCAGAGCGCGGGGCCACGAGCAGTACTTC. Its translation is CASRARGHEQYF.

This clonotype occurred once. The J gene is TRBJ2-7, the V gene TRBV21-1; TRBD2 reflects the table's D call only, with no check against the DNA. TRBV21-1 is labeled a pseudogene. The CDR3 has 19 residues. CDR3 nucleotides: TGTGCCAGCAGCCCCGAAACTTACCCCTTACTAGCGGGGGGCTACGAGCAGTACTTC. Protein sequence: CASSPETYPLLAGGYEQYF.

The gene calls are TRBV20-1 and TRBJ1-5; 7 positions match TRBD1. The CDR3 is 16 residues long. The V gene's germline CDR1 is DFQATT and CDR2 SNEGSKA (reference sequence). Losses at the gene ends were 3 bases for V and 4 bases for J; bases not matched to a gene: 12. This CDR3 reads CSARVRQGSGNQPQHF. The CDR3 DNA reads TGCAGTGCTAGGGTTAGACAGGGTTCGGGGAATCAGCCCCAGCATTTT.

This clonotype was detected a few times. This rearrangement joins TRBV7-2 to TRBJ2-3; D unresolved. V shed 1 base and J shed 2 bases, with 4 bases lying between them. The CDR3 runs to 13 residues. Germline V gene data show CDR1 as SGHTA and CDR2 as FQGNSA. CDR3 amino acids: CASSLGITDTQYF. The CDR3 DNA reads TGTGCCAGCAGCTTAGGCATCACAGATACGCAGTATTTT. The full variable domain, completed using reference TRBV7-2 and TRBJ2-3, is GAGVSQSPSNKVTEKGKDVELRCDPISGHTALYWYRQSLGQGLEFLIYFQGNSAPDKSGLPSDRFSAERTGGSVSTLTIQRTQQEDSAVYLCASSLGITDTQYFGPGTRLTVL.

V usage is TRBV7-2 and J usage is TRBJ2-5, with 8 bases matching TRBD2. The germline V gene has CDR1 SGHTA and CDR2 FQGNSA. This CDR3 spans 14 amino acids. With V trimmed by 5 bases and J by 5 bases, 7 bases remained unmatched. CDR3: CASSARAGVETQYF. CDR3 DNA sequence: TGTGCCAGCAGCGCGCGAGCGGGAGTGGAGACCCAGTACTTC.

This clonotype has only a few counts. The V and J genes are TRBV7-2 and TRBJ1-6, with a possible D match to TRBD1 (5 bases). Trimming removed 5 bases at V and 6 bases at J, with 14 bases between. CDR3 length: 15 residues. CDR1 is SGHTA, CDR2 FQGNSA, per germline. The DNA for the CDR3 is TGTGCCAGCAGCCTGATGGGACTGAGTAATTCACCCCTCCACTTT. As protein: CASSLMGLSNSPLHF.

This chain uses TRBV20-1 with TRBJ1-5, with D possibly matching TRBD1 (6 bases). Germline V gene data show CDR1 as DFQATT and CDR2 as SNEGSKA (reference sequence). The CDR3 is made up of 14 amino acids. Trimming took 0 bases from V and 7 from J, leaving 13 bases between them. CDR3 in DNA: TGCAGTGCTAGAGAAAGGGCCAGGGGCCAGCCCCAGCATTTT. Its protein product is CSARERARGQPQHF.

The V call is TRBV20-1, the J call TRBJ2-3; 8 bases are a match to TRBD1. Germline V gene sequence: CDR1 DFQATT, CDR2 SNEGSKA (reference sequence). The J segment lost 3 bases and the V segment lost 1 base, leaving 6 bases of the junction unmatched. The CDR3 totals 15 residues. CDR3 loop: CSARGRTGWTDTQYF. CDR3 coding DNA: TGCAGTGCTAGAGGCAGGACAGGGTGGACAGATACGCAGTATTTT.

The chain combines TRBV5-4 with TRBJ2-7, with D maybe TRBD1 (6 bases). V was pared by 2 bases and J by 9 bases, with 21 bases between. CDR3 length: 15 residues. CDR1 and CDR2 from the germline V gene are SGHNT and YYREEE (reference sequence). The CDR3, as DNA: TGTGCCAGCAGCTTAGGACAGACCCACACCCGAGGGCAGTACTTC. Protein: CASSLGQTHTRGQYF.

This chain joins TRBV5-1 and TRBJ2-5, with D perhaps matching TRBD1 or TRBD2 (5 bases each). CDR1 is SGHRS, CDR2 YFSETQ, per germline. Deletions cut 1 base from V and 5 bases from J, with 15 bases between. The CDR3 runs 15 residues. The CDR3 DNA reads TGCGCCAGCAGCTTGTACGGGACGCTCGGGGAGACCCAGTACTTC. Protein: CASSLYGTLGETQYF.

The chain recombines TRBV28 with TRBJ2-7; D gene uncertain. Trimming took off 8 bases at V and 3 bases at J, with 14 bases between the two ends. Per the germline V gene, CDR1 is MDHEN and CDR2 is SYDVKM. The CDR3 runs 13 residues. Written as DNA, the CDR3 is TGTGCCAGCTCCAGAGCCCGCTACTACGAGCAGTACTTC. It encodes CASSRARYYEQYF.

This clonotype was counted a few times. V is TRBV25-1 and J is TRBJ2-3; D unresolved. Germline CDR1 MGHDK, CDR2 SYGVNS. Between the trimmed V and J ends, which lost 6 bases and 2 bases, there was a span of 9 bases. This CDR3 is built from 13 residues. The CDR3 region is CASREPSTDTQYF. As DNA, the CDR3 is TGTGCCAGCAGAGAACCCTCCACAGATACGCAGTATTTT.